The 20 T cell receptor beta chains listed next were all sequenced from one sample in a study of identical twins. TCRdb recomputed calls from the 5' RACE reads with MiXCR, one row per CDR3 protein. Of just under 650,000 distinct CDR3 sequences in the sample, just over 7% were seen once. The same data also contributed to another study, on yellow fever vaccine responses in identical twins.

The specimen was PBMCs. These receptors all come from a woman aged 18-29 years in good health.

The V call is TRBV10-3, the J call TRBJ1-5; D unclear. The germline gives CDR1 ENHRY, CDR2 SYGVKD. The CDR3 runs to 12 residues. Trimming took 8 bases from V and 1 from J, leaving 6 bases between them. The CDR3 loop is CAIGSSNQPQHF. The CDR3 nucleotides read TGTGCCATCGGATCCAGCAATCAGCCCCAGCATTTT.

As to this clonotype: Germline is not matched at one junction end, which may reflect a read error. This chain connects TRBV12-5 to TRBJ2-7, with a weak D call TRBD1 (5 bases). The germline CDR1 and CDR2 sequences are LGHNT and FRNRAP. The CDR3 is made up of 13 amino acids. CDR3 bases: TGTGCTAGTGGTTTGGGACAGAGCTACGAGCAGAACTTC. Residues: CASGLGQSYEQNF.

This sequence joins TRBV20-1 and TRBJ1-5, with TRBD1 matching over 8 bases. Trimming cost V 4 bases and J 5 bases; bases outside gene matches: 10. Per germline, CDR1 DFQATT and CDR2 SNEGSKA (reference sequence). CDR3 length: 15 amino acids. CDR3 sequence reads: CSATQLDRADQPQHF. CDR3 bases: TGCAGTGCTACCCAGCTGGACAGGGCCGATCAGCCCCAGCATTTT.

This clonotype was recorded many times. The rearrangement joins TRBV20-1 to TRBJ1-4, with D unclear. The CDR3 has 14 residues. In germline, CDR1 is DFQATT, CDR2 SNEGSKA (reference sequence). V was clipped by 6 bases and J by 0 bases, with 11 bases between them. Written as DNA, the CDR3 is TGCAGTGCAAACCGGGCCACAACTAATGAAAAACTGTTTTTT. Residues: CSANRATTNEKLFF.

There are many counts of this clonotype. The chain combines TRBV12-3 or TRBV12-4 with TRBJ2-1; 10 nucleotides align to TRBD2. V was clipped by 6 bases and J by 6 bases; unmatched bases: 8. This CDR3 contains 15 residues. In DNA, the CDR3 is TGTGCCAGCAGCTATTCTAGCGGGAGTAGCAATGAGCAGTTCTTC. Translating it yields CASSYSSGSSNEQFF.

This clonotype has at least ten counts. The chain has TRBV20-1 and TRBJ1-6, with D perhaps matching TRBD1 (5 bases). This CDR3 is 13 amino acids long. Germline assignment: CDR1 DFQATT and CDR2 SNEGSKA (reference sequence). Trimming stripped 6 bases from V and 8 bases from J, with 14 bases between. CDR3 sequence (DNA): TGCAGTGCGGAAAGGGACTCTGATTCACCCCTCCACTTT. Its protein is CSAERDSDSPLHF.

This clonotype came up a few times. The chain uses TRBV7-8 and TRBJ2-4; D ambiguous. The CDR3 consists of 13 residues. V was trimmed by 4 bases and J by 6 bases, leaving 10 bases between them. CDR1 SGHVS and CDR2 FQNEAQ come from the germline V gene. DNA of the CDR3: TGTGCCAGCAGCTCCAAGTCGGGAAACATTCAGTACTTC. As protein: CASSSKSGNIQYF.

This clonotype was counted a few times. V gene TRBV15 combines with J gene TRBJ2-2; maybe TRBD2 (5 bases). The CDR3 is 13 residues long. CDR1 and CDR2 from the germline V gene are LNHNV and YYDKDF (reference sequence). Trimming stripped 4 bases from V and 5 bases from J, with 8 bases between. CDR3: CATSNPGTGELFF. CDR3 bases: TGTGCCACCAGCAACCCGGGGACCGGGGAGCTGTTTTTT. Full variable domain (remainder filled in from reference TRBV15 and TRBJ2-2): DAMVIQNPRYQVTQFGKPVTLSCSQTLNHNVMYWYQQKSSQAPKLLFHYYDKDFNNEADTPDNFQSRRPNTSFCFLDIRSPGLGDTAMYLCATSNPGTGELFFGEGSRLTVL.

DNA of the CDR3: TGCAGTGCTATTTACCAGAGGAGCTACGAGCAGTACTTC. It is translated as CSAIYQRSYEQYF. The J gene is TRBJ2-7, the V gene TRBV20-1; D gene uncertain. From germline, CDR1 is DFQATT and CDR2 SNEGSKA (reference sequence). This CDR3 spans 13 amino acids. Deletions cut 4 bases from V and 3 bases from J, with 13 bases between.

This clonotype appeared a few times. The chain uses TRBV27 and TRBJ1-2; no reliable D call. Germline-derived CDR1 and CDR2 are MNHEY and SMNVEV (reference sequence). The CDR3 extends over 15 amino acids. The V end lost 2 bases, the J end lost 2 bases, and 12 bases lay between the germline ends. The CDR3 region has the DNA TGTGCCAGCAGTTTACTCGGGGATCAAAACTATGGCTACACCTTC. Amino acids: CASSLLGDQNYGYTF.

The table lists this clonotype with many counts. The V and J genes are TRBV12-3 or TRBV12-4 and TRBJ2-1; 11 nucleotides match TRBD1. The CDR3 has 16 residues. V was clipped by 1 base and J by 8 bases; unmatched bases: 7. CDR3 in DNA: TGTGCCAGCAGTTTAGAAGGGACAGGGGGTAAGGATGAGCAGTTCTTC. Encoded protein: CASSLEGTGGKDEQFF.

The gene calls are TRBV7-8 and TRBJ2-1; 8 bases fit TRBD2. The germline V gene has CDR1 SGHVS and CDR2 FQNEAQ. The CDR3 consists of 16 residues. V was clipped by 5 bases and J by 0 bases; unmatched bases: 6. The CDR3 region is CASSGERESSYNEQFF. CDR3 in DNA: TGTGCCAGCAGCGGAGAGCGGGAGAGCTCCTACAATGAGCAGTTCTTC. The full variable domain, in which reference TRBV7-8 and TRBJ2-1 provide the parts outside the CDR3, is GAGVSQSPRYKVAKRGQDVALRCDPISGHVSLFWYQQALGQGPEFLTYFQNEAQLDKSGLPSDRFFAERPEGSVSTLKIQRTQQEDSAVYLCASSGERESSYNEQFFGPGTRLTVL.

This clonotype was seen a handful of times. The chain combines TRBV20-1 with TRBJ2-3; TRBD2 aligns across 10 bases. After removal of 7 bases from V and 4 bases from J, the junction contained 8 bases not matched to a gene. CDR3 length: 14 amino acids. Germline assignment: CDR1 DFQATT and CDR2 SNEGSKA (reference sequence). DNA for the CDR3: TGCAGTGTCAGGCTAGCGGGAGTCTCAGATACGCAGTATTTT. Translating it yields CSVRLAGVSDTQYF.

This clonotype was seen repeatedly, ten times or more. The V and J genes are TRBV4-1 and TRBJ1-2; perhaps TRBD1 as D (5 bases). Trimming pared 8 bases from V and 8 bases from J, leaving 15 bases between. CDR3 size: 12 residues. The germline V gene encodes CDR1 MGHRA and CDR2 YSYEKL. CDR3 region: CASGILGDGYTF. CDR3 nucleotides: TGCGCCAGCGGCATTTTGGGGGACGGCTACACCTTC.

This clonotype was seen repeatedly, ten times or more. The rearrangement joins TRBV10-3 to TRBJ2-4; the D gene is possibly TRBD1 (6 bases). V lost 0 bases, J lost 0 bases, and 12 bases lay in between. Germline CDR1 ENHRY, CDR2 SYGVKD. This CDR3 comprises 17 residues. This chain's CDR3 is CAISESGQRGAKNIQYF. The CDR3 DNA follows: TGTGCCATCAGTGAGTCAGGACAGAGGGGAGCCAAAAACATTCAGTACTTC.

Only a few counts were recorded for this clonotype. The chain employs TRBV5-5 and TRBJ2-5; 8 bases line up with TRBD1. Germline lookup yields CDR1 SGHKS and CDR2 YYEKEE (reference sequence). The trim removed 4 bases at V and 3 bases at J, leaving 14 bases unmatched. The length of the CDR3 is 17 residues. The CDR3 protein is CASSRIPTGGAEETQYF. The DNA for the CDR3 is TGTGCCAGCAGCCGAATTCCTACAGGGGGAGCTGAAGAGACCCAGTACTTC.

This clonotype has a handful of counts. The chain recombines TRBV28 with TRBJ2-7; TRBD2 agrees at 11 bases. There are 17 residues in the CDR3. V trimming: 6 bases; J trimming: 0 bases; junction bases outside the gene matches: 10. Germline CDR1 reads MDHEN; CDR2 reads SYDVKM. This chain's CDR3 is CASSHSSGRVSSYEQYF. In nucleotides, the CDR3 is TGTGCCAGCAGCCATAGTAGCGGGAGGGTCAGCTCCTACGAGCAGTACTTC.

This chain connects TRBV12-3 or TRBV12-4 to TRBJ1-6; 9 bases are a match to TRBD1. The CDR3 length is 15 residues. The trim removed 4 bases at V and 9 bases at J, leaving 7 bases unmatched. The CDR3 sequence is CASSSRGQGTSPLHF. CDR3 nucleotides: TGTGCCAGCAGTTCAAGGGGACAGGGCACTTCACCCCTCCACTTT.

The genes are TRBV28 and TRBJ1-6, with 7 bases matching TRBD1. This CDR3 spans 14 amino acids. The J segment lost 7 bases and the V segment lost 4 bases, leaving 4 bases of the junction unmatched. Germline V gives CDR1 MDHEN, CDR2 SYDVKM. The CDR3 nucleotides read TGTGCCAGCAGTTCCGGACAGGCCAATTCACCCCTCCACTTT. This gives the protein CASSSGQANSPLHF. Based on the CDR3 plus reference TRBV28 and TRBJ1-6, the full variable domain is DVKVTQSSRYLVKRTGEKVFLECVQDMDHENMFWYRQDPGLGLRLIYFSYDVKMKEKGDIPEGYSVSREKKERFSLILESASTNQTSMYLCASSSGQANSPLHFGNGTRLTVT.

The rearrangement joins TRBV14 to TRBJ2-5; D could derive from TRBD1 or TRBD2 (5 bases each). The germline CDR1 and CDR2 sequences are SGHDN and FVKESK. V was shortened by 1 base and J by 7 bases, with 10 bases between the two germline ends. This CDR3 region has 13 residues. In DNA form, the CDR3 reads TGTGCCAGCAGCCAAGGAGGGGTAGGGACCCAGTACTTC. Translation: CASSQGGVGTQYF.